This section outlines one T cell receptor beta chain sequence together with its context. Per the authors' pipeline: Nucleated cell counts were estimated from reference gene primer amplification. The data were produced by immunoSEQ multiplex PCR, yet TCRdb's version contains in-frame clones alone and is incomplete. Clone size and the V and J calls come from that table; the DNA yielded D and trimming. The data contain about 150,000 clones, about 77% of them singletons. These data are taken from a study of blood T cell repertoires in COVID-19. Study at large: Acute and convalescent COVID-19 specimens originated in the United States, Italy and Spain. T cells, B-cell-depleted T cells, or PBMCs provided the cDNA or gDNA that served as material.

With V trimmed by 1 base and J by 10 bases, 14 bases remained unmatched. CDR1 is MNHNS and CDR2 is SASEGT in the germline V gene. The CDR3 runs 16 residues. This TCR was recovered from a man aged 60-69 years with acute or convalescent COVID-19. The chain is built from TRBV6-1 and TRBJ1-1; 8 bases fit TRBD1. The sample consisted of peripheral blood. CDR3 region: CASSEGYRQGAVGAFF. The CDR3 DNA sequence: TGTGCCAGCAGTGAAGGATATAGGCAGGGGGCGGTCGGAGCTTTCTTT.